A single sample is the source of the 17 T cell receptor beta chains below, sequenced in a study of post-analysis software for immune sequencing data. Antigen specificity for these receptors is unknown. Prepared libraries of TCR beta cDNA carried unique molecular identifiers. TCRdb reprocessed the PCR reads via MiXCR and lists one record per CDR3 protein. Found here are 740,000 or so distinct CDR3 sequences, roughly half of them singletons; the top ten hold 4.6%. Regarding the study as a whole: The study found TRBV5-6, TRBV5-1 and TRBV20-1 among five TRBV segments more frequent in patients than controls.

The sequenced sample consisted of blood. These receptors all come from a girl under 18 with multiple sclerosis.

The chain recombines TRBV12-3 or TRBV12-4 with TRBJ2-3; D gene uncertain. V dropped 5 bases and J dropped 3 bases, with 12 bases sitting between them. The CDR3 runs 14 residues. The CDR3 DNA is TGTGCCAGCAGTCACCCCCTTTTAACAGATACGCAGTATTTT. It translates to CASSHPLLTDTQYF.

The V call is TRBV12-3 or TRBV12-4, the J call TRBJ1-5; 7 positions agree with TRBD1. The CDR3 runs 18 residues. Trimming at V came to 6 bases and at J to 0 bases, leaving 14 bases not matched to a gene. CDR3 loop: CASSGGQLPYYSNQPQHF. The DNA for the CDR3 is TGTGCCAGCAGCGGGGGACAGCTACCCTACTATAGCAATCAGCCCCAGCATTTT.

The chain combines TRBV3-1 with TRBJ2-3; D is unclear. The germline V gene encodes CDR1 LGHDT and CDR2 YNNKEL (reference sequence). Trimming shortened V by 2 bases and J by 8 bases, and 17 bases separated the two germline ends. The length of the CDR3 is 15 residues. The CDR3 loop reads CASSQTTAAEATQYF. In nucleotides, the CDR3 is TGTGCCAGCAGCCAAACGACGGCGGCCGAGGCTACGCAGTATTTT.

This clonotype has a handful of counts. V is TRBV5-6 and J is TRBJ2-7; D gene uncertain. V lost 0 bases and J 2 bases, leaving 15 bases between the germline ends. The germline V gene has CDR1 SGHDT and CDR2 YYEEEE. The CDR3 contains 16 residues. CDR3: CASSLAPGLVPYEQYF. Written as DNA, the CDR3 is TGTGCCAGCAGCTTGGCCCCGGGCCTGGTTCCCTACGAGCAGTACTTC.

This rearrangement joins TRBV7-9 to TRBJ1-2; TRBD1 might be the D (5 bases). Germline assignment: CDR1 SEHNR and CDR2 FQNEAQ (reference sequence). Deletions cut 5 bases from V and 8 bases from J, with 21 bases between. The CDR3 sequence is 15 residues long. The CDR3 reads CASSPSTGPTGGYTF. The CDR3 bases are TGTGCCAGCAGCCCCTCAACGGGACCTACGGGCGGCTACACCTTC.

This clonotype appeared a single time. This chain links TRBV27 with TRBJ2-7, with TRBD2 matching over 7 bases. Germline-derived CDR1 and CDR2 are MNHEY and SMNVEV (reference sequence). The CDR3 spans 14 residues. V gave up 5 bases and J gave up 6 bases; unmatched junction bases: 10. The CDR3 loop is CASSPSGGGGEQYF. In DNA form, the CDR3 reads TGTGCCAGCAGTCCATCGGGCGGGGGAGGCGAGCAGTACTTC.

The chain joins TRBV5-1 to TRBJ1-4; 10 nucleotides agree with TRBD1. The V gene's germline CDR1 is SGHRS and CDR2 YFSETQ. The CDR3 loop spans 13 amino acids. Germline trimming cut 7 bases from V and 4 bases from J; bases unmatched to any gene: 1. The CDR3 loop reads CASGTGDNEKLFF. The CDR3 region has the DNA TGCGCCAGCGGGACAGGGGATAATGAAAAACTGTTTTTT. The variable domain in full, completed from reference TRBV5-1 and TRBJ1-4, reads KAGVTQTPRYLIKTRGQQVTLSCSPISGHRSVSWYQQTPGQGLQFLFEYFSETQRNKGNFPGRFSGRQFSNSRSEMNVSTLELGDSALYLCASGTGDNEKLFFGSGTQLSVL.

The chain uses TRBV29-1 and TRBJ2-1; the match to TRBD2 covers 10 bases. V trimming: 4 bases; J trimming: 3 bases; junction bases outside the gene matches: 12. CDR3 length: 17 residues. Germline lookup yields CDR1 SQVTM and CDR2 ANQGSEA. CDR3 loop: CSVGGGLAGVIYNEQFF. The DNA for the CDR3 is TGCAGCGTTGGGGGGGGGCTAGCGGGAGTAATCTACAATGAGCAGTTCTTC.

The gene calls are TRBV30 and TRBJ2-4; 8 bases are a match to TRBD2. The J call may not be correct, given that the DNA end is closer to TRBJ2-7. Germline V gene data show CDR1 as GTSNPN and CDR2 as SVGIG (reference sequence). The CDR3 has 12 residues. As DNA, the CDR3 is TGTGCCTGGTCGGGAGGGGGGTACGAGCAGTACTTC. This translates into CAWSGGGYEQYF.

This clonotype turned up a few times. The V call is TRBV29-1, the J call TRBJ1-2, with D perhaps matching TRBD1 (6 bases). CDR3 length equals 16 residues. Trimming left V 0 bases short and J 2 bases short, with 16 bases between. Germline V gene lookup returns CDR1 SQVTM and CDR2 ANQGSEA. As DNA, the CDR3 is TGCAGCGTTGAAGATGTGATTCAGGGGCTGAACTATGGCTACACCTTC. This sequence encodes CSVEDVIQGLNYGYTF.

This clonotype has only a few counts. The chain links TRBV27 to TRBJ1-2; the match to TRBD1 covers 11 bases. The CDR3 is 16 amino acids. V dropped 1 base and J dropped 7; count of bases not matched to a gene: 8. The germline V gene encodes CDR1 MNHEY and CDR2 SMNVEV (reference sequence). The CDR3 sequence: CASSLLGQGVGFGYTF. The CDR3 DNA follows: TGTGCCAGCAGTTTATTGGGACAGGGGGTAGGGTTTGGCTACACCTTC.

In regard to this clonotype: Since no conserved phenylalanine or tryptophan closes the CDR3, a read error is the likely cause. The V call is TRBV7-6, the J call TRBJ2-5, with TRBD1 identical over 8 bases. The J call may be in error: the DNA end matches TRBJ2-7 better. The V gene's germline CDR1 is SGHVS and CDR2 FNYEAQ. The CDR3 extends over 14 amino acids. As DNA, the CDR3 is TGTGCCAGCAGCTTGGTACAGGGGGCCTACGAGCAGTACCTC. Protein sequence: CASSLVQGAYEQYL.

V is TRBV4-1 and J is TRBJ2-5, with a possible D match to TRBD1 (7 bases). Trimming shortened V by 0 bases and J by 4 bases, and 21 bases separated the two germline ends. The CDR3 spans 18 residues. Germline loops: CDR1 MGHRA, CDR2 YSYEKL. The CDR3: CASSQEGGGTAGGETQYF. CDR3 DNA sequence: TGCGCCAGCAGCCAAGAAGGGGGCGGGACAGCCGGTGGAGAGACCCAGTACTTC.

The chain has TRBV19 and TRBJ1-1, with a tentative D call TRBD1 (6 bases). The V end was cut by 3 bases, the J end by 4 bases, with 15 bases between. This CDR3 contains 15 residues. CDR1 LNHDA and CDR2 SQIVND come from the germline V gene (reference sequence). For the CDR3, the DNA is TGTGCCAGTAGTATTACGGTCAGGGGAGTCACTGAAGCTTTCTTT. This translates into CASSITVRGVTEAFF. Full variable domain (missing parts from reference TRBV19 and TRBJ1-1): DGGITQSPKYLFRKEGQNVTLSCEQNLNHDAMYWYRQDPGQGLRLIYYSQIVNDFQKGDIAEGYSVSREKKESFPLTVTSAQKNPTAFYLCASSITVRGVTEAFFGQGTRLTVV.

The chain joins TRBV7-9 to TRBJ1-5; D not resolved. The CDR3 has 15 amino acids. V lost 1 base to trimming and J lost 2 bases, with 9 bases between them. Germline V gene sequence: CDR1 SEHNR, CDR2 FQNEAQ (reference sequence). DNA of the CDR3: TGTGCCAGCAGCTTAGGGCAACCGGGCAATCAGCCCCAGCATTTT. Translating gives CASSLGQPGNQPQHF.

The rearrangement uses TRBV7-8 and TRBJ2-3, with 11 nucleotides matching TRBD1. Germline loops: CDR1 SGHVS, CDR2 FQNEAQ. The CDR3 runs to 18 residues. With V trimmed by 2 bases and J by 1 base, 8 bases remained unmatched. CDR3 sequence reads: CASSLRDRGVIGTDTQYF. DNA of the CDR3: TGTGCCAGCAGCTTACGGGACAGGGGGGTCATTGGCACAGATACGCAGTATTTT.

V gene TRBV10-3 combines with J gene TRBJ2-3, with TRBD2 identical over 14 bases. CDR1 ENHRY and CDR2 SYGVKD come from the germline V gene. J was trimmed by 8 bases and V by 10 bases; bases with no gene match: 14. The CDR3 has 16 amino acids. CDR3 sequence: CATLRTSGRLRGTQYF. CDR3 bases: TGTGCCACTCTTCGGACTAGCGGGAGGCTTAGGGGTACGCAGTATTTT.